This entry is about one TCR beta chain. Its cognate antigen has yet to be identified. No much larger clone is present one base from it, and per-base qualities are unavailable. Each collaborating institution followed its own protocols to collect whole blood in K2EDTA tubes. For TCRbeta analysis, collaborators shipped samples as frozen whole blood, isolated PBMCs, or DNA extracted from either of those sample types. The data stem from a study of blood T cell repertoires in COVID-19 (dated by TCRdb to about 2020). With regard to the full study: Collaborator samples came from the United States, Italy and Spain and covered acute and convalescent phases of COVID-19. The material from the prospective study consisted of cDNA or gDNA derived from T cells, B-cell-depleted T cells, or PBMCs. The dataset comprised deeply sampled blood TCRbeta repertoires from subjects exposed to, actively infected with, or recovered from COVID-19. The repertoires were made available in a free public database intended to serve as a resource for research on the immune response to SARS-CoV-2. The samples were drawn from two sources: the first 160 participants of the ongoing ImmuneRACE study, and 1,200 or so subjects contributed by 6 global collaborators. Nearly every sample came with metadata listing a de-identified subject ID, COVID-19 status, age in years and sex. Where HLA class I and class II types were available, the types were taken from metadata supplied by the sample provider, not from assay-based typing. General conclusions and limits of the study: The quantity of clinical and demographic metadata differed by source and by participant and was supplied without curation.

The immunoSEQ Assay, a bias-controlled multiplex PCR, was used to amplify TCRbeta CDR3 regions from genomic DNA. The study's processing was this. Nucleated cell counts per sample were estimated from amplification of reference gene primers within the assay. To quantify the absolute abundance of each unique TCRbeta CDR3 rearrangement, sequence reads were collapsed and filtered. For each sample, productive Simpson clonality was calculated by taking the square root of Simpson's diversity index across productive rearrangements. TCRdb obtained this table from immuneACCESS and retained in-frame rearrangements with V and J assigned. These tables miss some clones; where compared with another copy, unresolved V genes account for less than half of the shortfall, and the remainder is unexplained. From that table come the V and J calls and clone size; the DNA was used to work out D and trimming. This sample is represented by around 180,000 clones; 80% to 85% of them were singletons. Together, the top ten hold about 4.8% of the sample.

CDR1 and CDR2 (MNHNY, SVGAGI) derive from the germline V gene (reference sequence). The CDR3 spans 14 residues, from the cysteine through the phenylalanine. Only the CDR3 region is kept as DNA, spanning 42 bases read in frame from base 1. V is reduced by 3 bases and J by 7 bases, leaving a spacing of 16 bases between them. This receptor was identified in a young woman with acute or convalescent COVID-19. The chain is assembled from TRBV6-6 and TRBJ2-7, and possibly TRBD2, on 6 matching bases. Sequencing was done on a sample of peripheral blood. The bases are TGTGCCAGCAGTTATCCGACTAGTCTCCCAGAGCAGTACTTC. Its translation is CASSYPTSLPEQYF.